Listed below are T cell receptor beta chains from one sample, sequenced in a study of regulatory T cells in long-lasting Graves disease. Using its own MiXCR run on the multiplex PCR reads, TCRdb lists one record per CDR3 protein. The sample contains 380,000 or so distinct CDR3 sequences, around 16% of which appear only once. In addition, the sample was reused for a study of T cells in Graves' hyperthyroidism and ophthalmopathy.

The specimen was peripheral blood mononuclear cells (PBMCs), collected at new diagnosis, from a patient treated with antithyroid drugs. The receptors derive from a woman between 18 and 29 years old with Graves disease. CDR3s include the opening cysteine and the closing phenylalanine or tryptophan. D genes are given only for firm matches. Rows give clone size only sometimes, using once, few, many, or a class for an expanded clone.

>few|NA|TRBV12-3/TRBV12-4|TRBJ1-5
CASSFQYSNQPQHF
TGTGCCAGCAGTTTTCAGTATAGCAATCAGCCCCAGCATTTT
>once|NA|TRBV29-1|TRBJ2-6
CSVKTGISNVLTF
TGCAGCGTCAAAACAGGGATCTCCAACGTCCTGACTTTC
>NA|NA|TRBV29-1|TRBJ2-7
CSVELGVDYEQYF
TGCAGCGTTGAATTGGGGGTAGACTACGAGCAGTACTTC
>NA|NA|TRBV13|TRBJ2-1
CACSLWGGGYEQFF
TGTGCCTGCAGCTTATGGGGAGGCGGGTATGAGCAGTTCTTC
>few|NA|TRBV6-1|TRBJ2-2
CASRYRVRTGELFF
TGTGCCAGCAGGTACAGGGTTCGCACCGGGGAGCTGTTTTTT
>many|NA|TRBV28|TRBJ1-1
CASSLLGLGTEAFF
TGTGCCAGCAGTTTATTAGGTCTGGGGACTGAAGCTTTCTTT
>many|NA|TRBV27|TRBJ1-2
CASSFSGSYGYTF
TGTGCCAGCAGTTTCTCGGGGAGCTATGGCTACACCTTC
>NA|NA|TRBV7-3|TRBJ2-3
CASSLNPINSGTQYF
TGTGCCAGCAGCTTAAACCCTATTAACTCCGGGACGCAGTATTTT
>many|TRBD1|TRBV12-3/TRBV12-4|TRBJ1-5
CASTRQGTGQPQHF
TGTGCCAGCACCAGACAGGGTACGGGTCAGCCCCAGCATTTT
>many|NA|TRBV28|TRBJ2-7
CASSHDGGQLGYEQYF
TGTGCCAGCAGTCACGACGGGGGGCAGCTAGGATACGAGCAGTACTTC
>few|TRBD2|TRBV6-1|TRBJ2-7
CASSPGLAGGQGYEQYF
TGTGCCAGCAGTCCGGGACTAGCGGGAGGGCAAGGGTACGAGCAGTACTTC
>few|NA|TRBV6-1|TRBJ1-3
CASSEALGKNTIYF
TGTGCCAGCAGTGAAGCGCTCGGAAAAAACACCATATATTTT
>many|NA|TRBV5-1|TRBJ2-1
CASSLDAVSYNEQFF
TGCGCCAGCAGCTTGGATGCGGTCTCCTACAATGAGCAGTTCTTC
>many|NA|TRBV3-1|TRBJ2-5
CASSQGFQETQYF
TGTGCCAGCAGCCAAGGTTTCCAAGAGACCCAGTACTTC
>many|NA|TRBV18|TRBJ1-2
CASSPITSDGYTF
TGTGCCAGCTCACCAATCACATCGGATGGCTACACCTTC
>NA|NA|TRBV11-2|TRBJ2-5
CASSIRGGRETQYF
TGTGCCAGCAGCATCAGGGGGGGCAGAGAGACCCAGTACTTC
>many|TRBD1|TRBV6-5|TRBJ2-2
CASSYSRDRGTGELFF
TGTGCCAGCAGTTACTCGAGGGACAGGGGAACCGGGGAGCTGTTTTTT
>NA|NA|TRBV27|TRBJ2-7
CASNKGGEQYF
TGTGCCAGCAACAAAGGGGGCGAGCAGTACTTC
>NA|TRBD1|TRBV19|TRBJ1-5
CASAGQPNQPQHF
TGTGCCAGCGCGGGACAGCCCAATCAGCCCCAGCATTTT
>NA|TRBD1|TRBV28|TRBJ1-6
CASSGQPNSPLHF
TGTGCCAGCTCGGGACAGCCTAATTCACCCCTCCACTTT
>many|TRBD2|TRBV20-1|TRBJ2-3
CSARKTSGPDTDTQYF
TGCAGTGCTAGGAAGACTAGCGGGCCGGACACAGATACGCAGTATTTT
>few|TRBD2|TRBV6-1|TRBJ2-1
CASKLLAGEQFF
TGTGCCAGCAAACTACTAGCGGGAGAGCAGTTCTTC
>many|TRBD2|TRBV2|TRBJ2-3
CARTLAGGPSDTQYF
TGTGCCAGGACCCTAGCGGGAGGGCCCTCAGATACGCAGTATTTT
>many|TRBD1|TRBV7-6|TRBJ2-1
CASSPQGQGNEQFF
TGTGCCAGCAGCCCCCAGGGACAGGGGAATGAGCAGTTCTTC
>NA|NA|TRBV10-3|TRBJ2-7
CAISERGLRGYEQYF
TGTGCCATCAGTGAGCGGGGTCTACGAGGGTACGAGCAGTACTTC
>NA|NA|TRBV19|TRBJ1-1
CASIGPGTINTEAFF
TGTGCCAGTATAGGTCCAGGCACTATTAACACTGAAGCTTTCTTT
>NA|TRBD1|TRBV19|TRBJ1-1
CASRGTALREAFF
TGTGCCAGTCGGGGGACAGCCCTTCGTGAAGCTTTCTTT
>many|TRBD2|TRBV7-9|TRBJ2-3
CASSGIAGGNTDTQYF
TGTGCCAGCAGCGGTATAGCGGGAGGGAACACAGATACGCAGTATTTT